Following are 25 T cell receptor beta chains from one sample sequenced in a study of T cells in localized non-small cell lung cancer. Measured with immunoSEQ multiplex PCR; TCRdb has only the in-frame clones, and not every one. Of 2,000 to 2,500 clones in the sample, around 30% were seen once. The starting material was normal lung tissue next to the tumor, obtained before any cancer treatment. These receptors were collected from a man aged 40 to 70 with stage III lung adenocarcinoma.

This clone qualifies as medium-sized (0.01 to 0.1%). This chain joins TRBV9 and TRBJ2-3, with D tentatively TRBD1 or TRBD2 (6 bases each). Trimming pared 3 bases from V and 1 base from J, leaving 9 bases between. The CDR3 runs 14 residues. The germline CDR1 and CDR2 sequences are SGDLS and YYNGEE. CDR3 DNA sequence: TGTGCCAGCAGCGAACGGGGGCGCACAGATACGCAGTATTTT. Residues: CASSERGRTDTQYF.

V and J are TRBV19 and TRBJ1-5; D might be TRBD1 (5 bases). V was clipped by 3 bases and J by 3 bases, with 9 bases between them. This CDR3 is 14 amino acids long. From germline, CDR1 is LNHDA and CDR2 SQIVND (reference sequence). The CDR3 loop is CASSIRGDNQPQHF. DNA for the CDR3: TGTGCCAGTAGTATCAGAGGGGACAATCAGCCCCAGCATTTT.

This clone ranks as medium-sized. The chain is built from TRBV7-2 and TRBJ2-5, with D perhaps matching TRBD2 (6 bases). This CDR3 has 13 residues. CDR1 and CDR2 from the germline V gene are SGHTA and FQGNSA. V was pared by 3 bases and J by 3 bases, with 8 bases between. The CDR3 loop reads CASSFGGEETQYF. The DNA of the CDR3 is TGTGCCAGCAGCTTCGGAGGGGAAGAGACCCAGTACTTC.

This clone was seen more than once but under ten times. The rearrangement uses TRBV9 and TRBJ1-2; D is undetermined. V lost 0 bases, J lost 5 bases, and 11 bases lay in between. Germline values: CDR1 SGDLS, CDR2 YYNGEE. CDR3 size: 14 residues. CDR3 nucleotides: TGTGCCAGCAGCGTAGATGATGACGGTTATGGCTACACCTTC. It is translated as CASSVDDDGYGYTF.

This clone has only a few counts. V usage is TRBV9 and J usage is TRBJ2-6; no definite D call. This CDR3 has 13 residues. V was clipped by 0 bases and J by 5 bases, with 3 bases between them. Germline assignment: CDR1 SGDLS and CDR2 YYNGEE. This CDR3 is CASSVDWANVLTF. The CDR3 DNA reads as TGTGCCAGCAGCGTAGACTGGGCCAACGTCCTGACTTTC.

The chain couples TRBV25-1 to TRBJ2-3; TRBD1 might be the D (6 bases). With 4 bases removed from V and 0 bases from J, the gap between germline ends came to 11 bases. This CDR3 comprises 15 residues. Germline loops: CDR1 MGHDK, CDR2 SYGVNS. The chain's CDR3 is CASSARQASTDTQYF. Written as DNA, the CDR3 is TGTGCCAGCAGTGCCAGACAGGCCAGCACAGATACGCAGTATTTT.

This clone appeared a few times. This chain uses TRBV6-8 with TRBJ2-3; TRBD2 matches at 14 bases. This CDR3 is built from 15 residues. Trimming cost V 7 bases and J 4 bases; bases outside gene matches: 4. Germline-derived CDR1 and CDR2 are MNHGY and SAAAGT. The CDR3 DNA sequence: TGTGCCAGCAAACCGACTAGCGGGGGGGCAGATACGCAGTATTTT. Translated, it gives CASKPTSGGADTQYF.

V usage is TRBV4-1 and J usage is TRBJ2-7; TRBD2 matches at 9 bases. The germline V gene encodes CDR1 MGHRA and CDR2 YSYEKL. Trimming removed 0 bases from V and 4 bases from J; junction bases left unmatched: 4. The CDR3 has 15 amino acids. The CDR3: CASSQESGGWYEQYF. For the CDR3, the DNA is TGCGCCAGCAGCCAAGAAAGCGGGGGGTGGTACGAGCAGTACTTC.

This clone was recorded a few times. This chain connects TRBV9 to TRBJ2-1, with TRBD2 identical over 8 bases. The CDR3 covers 15 residues. J lost 4 bases, V lost 4 bases, and 7 bases had no gene match. The V gene's germline CDR1 is SGDLS and CDR2 YYNGEE. CDR3 sequence (DNA): TGTGCCAGCAGCCCCGGGAGGGGGGCTTACAATGAGCAGTTCTTC. This sequence encodes CASSPGRGAYNEQFF.

This clone was picked up a small number of times. The chain joins TRBV18 to TRBJ1-5; D ambiguous. The CDR3 is 14 amino acids. V lost 3 bases to trimming and J lost 0 bases, with 6 bases between them. The germline V gene encodes CDR1 KGHSH and CDR2 LQKENI. CDR3 amino acids: CASSPEISNQPQHF. The DNA for the CDR3 is TGTGCCAGCTCACCGGAGATTAGCAATCAGCCCCAGCATTTT.

The table lists this clone with a few counts. The chain is built from TRBV2 and TRBJ1-5; D gene ambiguous. Germline V gene data show CDR1 as SNHLY and CDR2 as FYNNEI. The CDR3 is 13 amino acids. Trimming took off 6 bases at V and 5 bases at J, with 11 bases between the two ends. The CDR3 DNA sequence: TGTGCCAGCAGAGCCGGGAGAGATCAGCCCCAGCATTTT. It codes for CASRAGRDQPQHF.

This clone was detected a few times. The V and J genes are TRBV28 and TRBJ2-3; 8 bases line up with TRBD2. The J segment lost 5 bases and the V segment lost 3 bases, leaving 10 bases of the junction unmatched. The CDR3 totals 16 residues. Per the germline V gene, CDR1 is MDHEN and CDR2 is SYDVKM. This CDR3 is CASSLGGLAGGDTQYF. DNA for the CDR3: TGTGCCAGCAGTTTGGGCGGACTAGCCGGCGGAGATACGCAGTATTTT.

This chain uses TRBV29-1 with TRBJ1-2, with D unclear. Trimming left V 6 bases short and J 0 bases short, with 14 bases between. The V gene's germline CDR1 is SQVTM and CDR2 ANQGSEA. CDR3 length equals 14 residues. CDR3 loop: CSVAGSYPNYGYTF. The DNA for the CDR3 is TGCAGCGTCGCGGGCTCTTACCCTAACTATGGCTACACCTTC.

The rearrangement joins TRBV11-3 to TRBJ2-7; D gene ambiguous. Germline V lookup: CDR1 SGHNT, CDR2 YENEEA. CDR3 length: 15 residues. Trimming took 4 bases from V and 0 from J, leaving 13 bases between them. CDR3 DNA sequence: TGTGCCAGCAGCTCCCTCGGGTCCAGCTCCTACGAGCAGTACTTC. This encodes CASSSLGSSSYEQYF.

This clone was counted between two and nine times. The V gene is TRBV19, the J gene TRBJ1-5, with 7 bases matching TRBD1. Germline lookup yields CDR1 LNHDA and CDR2 SQIVND (reference sequence). The CDR3 is 14 amino acids. The ends lost 5 bases at V and 5 bases at J; junction bases unmatched: 6. CDR3 DNA: TGTGCCAGTAGTCAGGGGGAATCTTATCAGCCCCAGCATTTT. Translation gives CASSQGESYQPQHF.

The chain is built from TRBV30 and TRBJ2-7; no definite D call. This CDR3 contains 12 residues. Germline CDR1 and CDR2: GTSNPN and SVGIG (reference sequence). Deletions cut 0 bases from V and 3 bases from J, with 6 bases between. The CDR3 coding sequence is TGTGCCTGGAGTGTGGTCGACTACGAGCAGTACTTC. It is translated as CAWSVVDYEQYF.

This clone came up many times. The chain is built from TRBV11-3 and TRBJ2-7; 10 bases fit TRBD2. V was pared by 4 bases and J by 4 bases, with 7 bases of the junction left unmatched. Germline V lookup: CDR1 SGHNT, CDR2 YENEEA. The CDR3 has 15 residues. The CDR3 sequence: CASSYHLAGAYEQYF. In nucleotides, the CDR3 is TGTGCCAGCAGCTACCATCTAGCGGGGGCGTACGAGCAGTACTTC.

The rearrangement uses TRBV30 and TRBJ2-1; TRBD1 or TRBD2 may be the D gene (6 bases each). Trimming took 2 bases from V and 9 from J, leaving 17 bases between them. Germline V gives CDR1 GTSNPN, CDR2 SVGIG (reference sequence). The CDR3 runs to 14 residues. CDR3 sequence reads: CAWSRGGDMSEQFF. CDR3 DNA: TGTGCCTGGAGTCGAGGCGGGGACATGAGTGAGCAGTTCTTC.

This clone was seen more than once but under ten times. The CDR3 DNA sequence: TGTGCCAGCAGGGACGGTGGTGAAAAACTGTTTTTT. Its protein is CASRDGGEKLFF. V gene TRBV6-8 combines with J gene TRBJ1-4; D gene unclear. V lost 6 bases, J lost 7 bases, and 9 bases lay in between. This CDR3 spans 12 amino acids. Looked up from germline, CDR1 is MNHGY and CDR2 is SAAAGT.

J is TRBJ1-1 and V is TRBV9, with 8 bases identical to TRBD1. V lost 3 bases, J lost 1 base, and 5 bases stayed unmatched. The V gene's germline CDR1 is SGDLS and CDR2 YYNGEE. This CDR3 comprises 15 residues. CDR3 region: CASSARTGTNTEAFF. CDR3 sequence (DNA): TGTGCCAGCAGCGCTCGGACAGGGACGAACACTGAAGCTTTCTTT.

This clone was observed a single time. V gene TRBV14 combines with J gene TRBJ2-1; 8 bases fit TRBD1. The CDR3 is 16 residues long. With 1 base clipped from V and 6 bases from J, the junction kept 8 bases outside the gene matches. Germline V CDR1 and CDR2: SGHDN, FVKESK. CDR3 sequence: CASSQGTGIHLNEQFF. The CDR3 coding sequence is TGTGCCAGCAGCCAAGGGACAGGGATTCACCTCAATGAGCAGTTCTTC.

This clone was detected only a few times. The chain carries TRBV28 and TRBJ1-2, with D unresolved. CDR1 MDHEN and CDR2 SYDVKM come from the germline V gene. The V gene lost 8 bases and the J gene lost 0 bases, with 10 bases spanning the gap. The CDR3 consists of 13 residues. The CDR3 spells CASRTVTNYGYTF. CDR3 nucleotide sequence: TGTGCCAGCCGAACGGTTACTAACTATGGCTACACCTTC.

There are a few counts of this clone. The chain links TRBV29-1 to TRBJ2-1; 9 bases align to TRBD2. The CDR3 is 14 amino acids. The germline CDR1 and CDR2 sequences are SQVTM and ANQGSEA. V shed 2 bases, J shed 8 bases, and the junction held 7 bases outside the gene matches. CDR3: CSVEWSSGSDEQFF. CDR3 DNA sequence: TGCAGCGTTGAATGGAGTAGCGGGAGCGATGAGCAGTTCTTC.

The CDR3 loop reads CASSPGQGSPLHF. DNA of the CDR3: TGTGCCAGCTCTCCTGGACAGGGTTCACCCCTCCACTTT. The chain carries TRBV18 and TRBJ1-6; 8 bases line up with TRBD1. Germline values: CDR1 KGHSH, CDR2 LQKENI. The CDR3 is made up of 13 amino acids. V was clipped by 6 bases and J by 9 bases; unmatched bases: 4. Full variable domain (remainder filled in from reference TRBV18 and TRBJ1-6): NAGVMQNPRHLVRRRGQEARLRCSPMKGHSHVYWYRQLPEEGLKFMVYLQKENIIDESGMPKERFSAEFPKEGPSILRIQQVVRGDSAAYFCASSPGQGSPLHFGNGTRLTVT.

The chain has TRBV16 and TRBJ2-1, with D unresolved. The germline V gene has CDR1 KGHSY and CDR2 FQNENV. The CDR3 loop spans 15 amino acids. V dropped 4 bases and J dropped 13 bases, with 23 bases sitting between them. CDR3 DNA: TGTGCCAGCAGCCCGACTGACTCAAATTCCTTCGACCAGTTCTTC. This codes for CASSPTDSNSFDQFF. The full variable domain, its missing parts supplied by reference TRBV16 and TRBJ2-1, is GEEVAQTPKHLVRGEGQKAKLYCAPIKGHSYVFWYQQVLKNEFKFLISFQNENVFDETGMPKERFSAKCLPNSPCSLEIQATKLEDSAVYFCASSPTDSNSFDQFFGPGTRLTVL.